These 22 T cell receptor beta chains originate from one sample sequenced in a study of PD-L1 blockade in urothelial cancer. Only in-frame clones appear in the TCRdb table, and some are missing; sequencing was by immunoSEQ multiplex PCR. In the table there are about 21,000 clones, 90% of which are singletons. Source: PBMCs, taken around atezolizumab (anti-PD-L1) treatment. These receptors were collected from an older woman with urothelial cancer.

This clone was detected once. The chain carries TRBV14 and TRBJ2-5, with no clear D. V lost 0 bases and J lost 5, with 19 bases in between. The CDR3 extends over 17 amino acids. The V gene's germline CDR1 is SGHDN and CDR2 FVKESK. CDR3 sequence reads: CASSQDYTTQFGETQYF. CDR3 nucleotide sequence: TGTGCCAGCAGCCAAGATTATACTACTCAATTTGGGGAGACCCAGTACTTC.

The chain links TRBV7-3 to TRBJ2-1; D is ambiguous. The germline V and J ends were trimmed by 5 bases and 5 bases, with 13 bases remaining between them. The CDR3 totals 14 residues. Germline CDR1 and CDR2: SGHTA and FQGTGA. CDR3 nucleotide sequence: TGTGCCAGCAGCCCGCCCGGAGCGAACAATGAGCAGTTCTTC. This sequence encodes CASSPPGANNEQFF.

V usage is TRBV7-9 and J usage is TRBJ2-1; TRBD2 agrees at 10 bases. The CDR3 consists of 15 residues. Trimming at V came to 4 bases and at J to 15 bases, leaving 15 bases not matched to a gene. Per the germline V gene, CDR1 is SEHNR and CDR2 is FQNEAQ (reference sequence). The CDR3 DNA reads TGTGCCAGCAGCTCTAGCGGGAGAGATAGCAATCAAGGGTTCTTC. It translates to CASSSSGRDSNQGFF.

This chain connects TRBV7-2 to TRBJ2-5; D is undetermined. This CDR3 is 13 amino acids long. V was clipped by 8 bases and J by 0 bases, with 10 bases between them. Germline assignment: CDR1 SGHTA and CDR2 FQGNSA. The CDR3 sequence is CASLRSYQETQYF. The CDR3 DNA reads TGTGCCAGCTTGCGATCCTACCAAGAGACCCAGTACTTC.

The chain uses TRBV7-2 and TRBJ2-7; D might be TRBD2 (6 bases). The ends were cut back, 0 bases at V and 7 bases at J, with 13 bases in the middle. Germline values: CDR1 SGHTA, CDR2 FQGNSA. The CDR3 runs 14 residues. CDR3 amino acids: CASSLAWRGVEQYF. The CDR3 nucleotides read TGTGCCAGCAGCTTAGCGTGGAGGGGAGTAGAGCAGTACTTC.

V and J are TRBV5-1 and TRBJ2-2, with 12 bases aligning to TRBD2. Germline V lookup: CDR1 SGHRS, CDR2 YFSETQ. The V segment lost 1 base and the J segment 3 bases; nucleotides outside the gene matches: 4. This CDR3 has 17 amino acids. The CDR3 loop is CASSLTGLAGYTGELFF. The CDR3 region has the DNA TGCGCCAGCAGCTTGACCGGACTAGCGGGATACACCGGGGAGCTGTTTTTT.

The V gene is TRBV9, the J gene TRBJ2-1; unclear D gene. The length of the CDR3 is 12 residues. Trimming stripped 0 bases from V and 9 bases from J, with 7 bases between. Germline V gene lookup returns CDR1 SGDLS and CDR2 YYNGEE. CDR3 DNA: TGTGCCAGCAGCGTAGTTTCCAGTGAGCAGTTCTTC. Amino acid sequence: CASSVVSSEQFF. The whole variable domain, remainder taken from reference TRBV9 and TRBJ2-1, is DSGVTQTPKHLITATGQRVTLRCSPRSGDLSVYWYQQSLDQGLQFLIQYYNGEERAKGNILERFSAQQFPDLHSELNLSSLELGDSALYFCASSVVSSEQFFGPGTRLTVL.

The rearrangement joins TRBV11-2 to TRBJ2-1; 9 bases are a match to TRBD2. Trimming at V came to 6 bases and at J to 0 bases, leaving 9 bases not matched to a gene. The CDR3 has 17 residues. Germline V gene data show CDR1 as SGHAT and CDR2 as FQNNGV. CDR3 coding DNA: TGTGCCAGCAGAGGGATTCGGCGGGAGGGCTCCTACAATGAGCAGTTCTTC. Amino acid sequence: CASRGIRREGSYNEQFF. Together with reference TRBV11-2 and TRBJ2-1, the CDR3 gives the full variable domain: EAGVAQSPRYKIIEKRQSVAFWCNPISGHATLYWYQQILGQGPKLLIQFQNNGVVDDSQLPKDRFSAERLKGVDSTLKIQPAKLEDSAVYLCASRGIRREGSYNEQFFGPGTRLTVL.

Comment on this clone: Other DNA sequences in the sample encode the same CDR3. This chain links TRBV18 with TRBJ2-3; 7 nucleotides match TRBD2. This CDR3 is 15 amino acids long. The J segment lost 0 bases and the V segment lost 3 bases, leaving 3 bases of the junction unmatched. In germline, CDR1 is KGHSH, CDR2 LQKENI. The CDR3 is CASSPLAESTDTQYF. DNA of the CDR3: TGTGCCAGCTCACCGCTAGCGGAGAGCACAGATACGCAGTATTTT.

The chain employs TRBV12-5 and TRBJ2-5, with D possibly matching TRBD1 (6 bases). Trimming pared 6 bases from V and 5 bases from J, leaving 10 bases between. Germline V CDR1 and CDR2: LGHNT, FRNRAP. The CDR3 contains 12 residues. CDR3 amino acids: CASGDRGETQYF. As DNA, the CDR3 is TGTGCTAGTGGGGACAGAGGGGAGACCCAGTACTTC.

This clone was counted once. The chain is built from TRBV6-1 and TRBJ2-2; no reliable D call. The CDR3 length is 14 residues. Germline V gene sequence: CDR1 MNHNS, CDR2 SASEGT. V lost 8 bases to trimming and J lost 4 bases, with 14 bases between them. The CDR3 loop reads CASVRHTGTGELFF. The CDR3 nucleotides are TGTGCCAGCGTGAGGCACACCGGCACCGGGGAGCTGTTTTTT.

This clone was seen only once. The chain has TRBV29-1 and TRBJ2-3; TRBD2 is a possible D gene (6 bases). This CDR3 region has 14 residues. Looked up from germline, CDR1 is SQVTM and CDR2 is ANQGSEA. The V end was cut by 6 bases, the J end by 0 bases, with 13 bases between. The CDR3 sequence is CSVPGSGSTDTQYF. The CDR3 coding sequence is TGCAGCGTCCCCGGGAGCGGTAGCACAGATACGCAGTATTTT.

The table lists this clone with a count of one. This rearrangement joins TRBV28 to TRBJ2-4, with a weak D call TRBD1 (5 bases). CDR3 size: 15 residues. V lost 6 bases and J lost 0, with 12 bases in between. Germline CDR1 MDHEN, CDR2 SYDVKM. The CDR3 nucleotides are TGTGCCAGCAGACGACAGCCTCTAGCCAAAAACATTCAGTACTTC. Translating it yields CASRRQPLAKNIQYF.

V usage is TRBV28 and J usage is TRBJ1-2, with D perhaps TRBD1 (6 bases). The CDR3 loop spans 14 amino acids. Germline CDR1 is MDHEN and CDR2 is SYDVKM. The V and J ends lost 6 bases and 4 bases respectively, with 15 bases between them. The CDR3 nucleotides are TGTGCCAGCAGCTCCGACAGGAAGGTCTATGGCTACACCTTC. It yields the protein CASSSDRKVYGYTF.

This clone was found a few times. The rearrangement uses TRBV11-2 and TRBJ2-5; TRBD2 might be the D (5 bases). The CDR3 is 14 amino acids. CDR1 is SGHAT and CDR2 is FQNNGV in the germline V gene. Between the trimmed V and J ends, which lost 0 bases and 7 bases, there was a span of 12 bases. CDR3 amino acids: CASSLDSVTGTQYF. In nucleotides, the CDR3 is TGTGCCAGCAGCTTAGATAGCGTCACGGGGACCCAGTACTTC. The full variable domain, with the rest looked up from reference TRBV11-2 and TRBJ2-5, is EAGVAQSPRYKIIEKRQSVAFWCNPISGHATLYWYQQILGQGPKLLIQFQNNGVVDDSQLPKDRFSAERLKGVDSTLKIQPAKLEDSAVYLCASSLDSVTGTQYFGPGTRLLVL.

The chain combines TRBV19 with TRBJ1-1, with 10 bases fitting TRBD1. CDR1 is LNHDA, CDR2 SQIVND, per germline (reference sequence). V lost 2 bases to trimming and J lost 3 bases; unmatched junction nucleotides: 12. CDR3 length equals 18 residues. For the CDR3, the DNA is TGTGCCAGTAGTATATCCCTCCTGACAGGGGGCGTGGACACTGAAGCTTTCTTT. The encoded protein is CASSISLLTGGVDTEAFF. Supplemented by reference TRBV19 and TRBJ1-1, the full variable domain reads DGGITQSPKYLFRKEGQNVTLSCEQNLNHDAMYWYRQDPGQGLRLIYYSQIVNDFQKGDIAEGYSVSREKKESFPLTVTSAQKNPTAFYLCASSISLLTGGVDTEAFFGQGTRLTVV.

This clone was seen once. The rearrangement joins TRBV2 to TRBJ2-3, with 11 positions matching TRBD2. The CDR3 contains 19 residues. CDR1 and CDR2 from the germline V gene are SNHLY and FYNNEI. The ends lost 6 bases at V and 0 bases at J; junction bases unmatched: 14. The CDR3 DNA reads as TGTGCCAGCAGGGGGACTAGCGGAAGGAGGGCGTTGAGCACAGATACGCAGTATTTT. Its translation is CASRGTSGRRALSTDTQYF.

CDR3 DNA: TGCGCCAGCAGCCGCCTGTCCGGCTCTGGAAACACCATATATTTT. It codes for CASSRLSGSGNTIYF. The chain joins TRBV4-3 to TRBJ1-3; D unclear. V dropped 4 bases and J dropped 0 bases, with 10 bases sitting between them. Per the germline V gene, CDR1 is LGHNA and CDR2 is YSLEER. The CDR3 loop spans 15 amino acids.

This chain uses TRBV5-1 with TRBJ1-2; 9 positions match TRBD1. CDR3 length equals 16 residues. Trimming took 3 bases from V and 4 from J; bases not matched to a gene: 10. CDR1 is SGHRS and CDR2 is YFSETQ in the germline V gene. The CDR3 DNA is TGCGCCAGCAGCTCGACCTCGGGACAGGGAGGCTATGGCTACACCTTC. Translating gives CASSSTSGQGGYGYTF.

CDR3 amino acids: CASLSGSVYEQYF. The CDR3 DNA reads as TGTGCCAGCCTTAGCGGGAGCGTCTACGAGCAGTACTTC. The V and J genes are TRBV2 and TRBJ2-7; 9 bases map to TRBD2. Germline V lookup: CDR1 SNHLY, CDR2 FYNNEI. Trimming cost V 8 bases and J 3 bases; bases outside gene matches: 5. CDR3 length equals 13 residues.

The CDR3 nucleotides are TGTGCCAGCAGTTATGCGACAGGGAGCACAGATACGCAGTATTTT. Protein product: CASSYATGSTDTQYF. The V gene is TRBV6-5, the J gene TRBJ2-3, with 7 bases identical to TRBD1. Germline V lookup: CDR1 MNHEY, CDR2 SVGAGI. CDR3 length: 15 amino acids. V shed 3 bases, J shed 0 bases, and the junction held 3 bases outside the gene matches.

The chain links TRBV29-1 to TRBJ1-4, with D possibly matching TRBD1 (6 bases). V was pared by 0 bases and J by 5 bases, with 13 bases between. Germline CDR1 and CDR2: SQVTM and ANQGSEA. This CDR3 has 15 amino acids. The CDR3 coding sequence is TGCAGCGTTGAAGAGGAAGGGGGTGGAAATGAAAAACTGTTTTTT. Translated, it gives CSVEEEGGGNEKLFF.